What follows are 30 T cell receptor beta chains derived from one specimen sequenced in a study of PD-1 blockade in classical Hodgkin lymphoma. All trial patients relapsed after autologous stem cell transplantation. The data were produced by immunoSEQ multiplex PCR, yet TCRdb's version contains in-frame clones alone and is incomplete. The sample has around 96,000 clones; over 80% are singletons. The material sequenced was peripheral blood mononuclear cells (PBMCs), taken at baseline. The source is a human donor with classical Hodgkin lymphoma.

The chain couples TRBV6-5 to TRBJ2-7; 10 bases map to TRBD2. Germline V gene sequence: CDR1 MNHEY, CDR2 SVGAGI. This CDR3 comprises 13 residues. V dropped 5 bases and J dropped 6; count of bases not matched to a gene: 4. The CDR3 here is CASSLAGASEQYF. The CDR3 nucleotides are TGTGCCAGCAGTCTAGCGGGGGCCTCCGAGCAGTACTTC.

The chain joins TRBV18 to TRBJ2-5, with 7 bases identical to TRBD2. The CDR3 has 17 amino acids. Germline loops: CDR1 KGHSH, CDR2 LQKENI. With V trimmed by 1 base and J by 5 bases, 13 bases remained unmatched. The CDR3 here is CASSPQERERLLETQYF. The CDR3 region has the DNA TGTGCCAGCTCACCACAGGAGCGGGAAAGGTTGTTGGAGACCCAGTACTTC.

V usage is TRBV30 and J usage is TRBJ2-7, with TRBD2 matching over 7 bases. This CDR3 has 15 residues. V was pared by 3 bases and J by 0 bases, with 8 bases of the junction left unmatched. Germline CDR1 and CDR2: GTSNPN and SVGIG (reference sequence). As DNA, the CDR3 is TGTGCCTGGAGCGGACGGGGCGGGAGCTCCTACGAGCAGTACTTC. Encoded protein: CAWSGRGGSSYEQYF.

This sequence joins TRBV7-5 and TRBJ2-3. TRBV7-5 represents a pseudogene. This CDR3 is 14 amino acids long. In DNA, the CDR3 is TGTGTCAGAAGCTCCAGGGGAGGAACAGATACGCAGTATTTT. It specifies CVRSSRGGTDTQYF.

At least ten counts were recorded for this clone. The CDR3 sequence is CASSERLAGGPYEQYF. CDR3 sequence (DNA): TGCGCCAGCAGTGAACGGCTAGCGGGAGGCCCCTACGAGCAGTACTTC. The chain recombines TRBV10-1 with TRBJ2-7; 11 bases line up with TRBD2. The germline CDR1 and CDR2 sequences are WNHNN and SYGVQD (reference sequence). This CDR3 is built from 16 residues. Losses at the gene ends were 3 bases for V and 2 bases for J; bases not matched to a gene: 6.

The CDR3 protein is CAISVLGSNTEAFF. The DNA for the CDR3 is TGTGCCATCAGTGTCTTAGGTTCGAACACTGAAGCTTTCTTT. The V call is TRBV10-3, the J call TRBJ1-1; D is ambiguous. The CDR3 has 14 amino acids. V shed 4 bases and J shed 1 base, with 10 bases lying between them. From germline, CDR1 is ENHRY and CDR2 SYGVKD.

This rearrangement joins TRBV5-8 to TRBJ2-2; D tentatively fits TRBD1 or TRBD2 (5 bases each). Germline values: CDR1 SGHTS, CDR2 YDEGEE. V was pared by 2 bases and J by 3 bases, with 11 bases between. The CDR3 has 15 residues. In DNA form, the CDR3 reads TGTGCCAGCAGCTTCGGGACGGCCTACACCGGGGAGCTGTTTTTT. Its protein product is CASSFGTAYTGELFF. Together with reference TRBV5-8 and TRBJ2-2, the CDR3 gives the full variable domain: EAGVTQSPTHLIKTRGQQATLRCSPISGHTSVYWYQQALGLGLQFLLWYDEGEERNRGNFPPRFSGRQFPNYSSELNVNALELEDSALYLCASSFGTAYTGELFFGEGSRLTVL.

The gene calls are TRBV10-3 and TRBJ1-1; a weak D match, TRBD1 (6 bases). The V gene lost 5 bases and the J gene lost 1 base, with 8 bases spanning the gap. Germline CDR1 and CDR2: ENHRY and SYGVKD. There are 13 residues in the CDR3. The CDR3, as DNA: TGTGCCATCAGTACGACAGGGAACACTGAAGCTTTCTTT. Translating it yields CAISTTGNTEAFF.

The chain couples TRBV7-2 to TRBJ2-3, with D unclear. The CDR3 has 15 residues. The germline V and J ends were trimmed by 1 base and 6 bases, with 14 bases remaining between them. In germline, CDR1 is SGHTA, CDR2 FQGNSA. The CDR3 spells CASSLEPLPRDTQYF. CDR3 nucleotides: TGTGCCAGCAGCTTAGAACCTCTCCCCAGGGATACGCAGTATTTT.

The gene calls are TRBV4-3 and TRBJ2-7, with D perhaps being TRBD1 or TRBD2 (5 bases each). V was cut by 1 base and J by 0 bases, with 13 bases left in between. This CDR3 has 16 amino acids. Germline loops: CDR1 LGHNA, CDR2 YSLEER. CDR3 residues: CASSQGTGTASYEQYF. CDR3 sequence (DNA): TGCGCCAGCAGCCAAGGGACCGGGACGGCCTCCTACGAGCAGTACTTC.

This chain connects TRBV9 to TRBJ2-7; TRBD2 matches 11 bases. J was trimmed by 3 bases and V by 0 bases; bases with no gene match: 5. CDR1 and CDR2 from the germline V gene are SGDLS and YYNGEE. There are 16 residues in the CDR3. The CDR3 DNA reads TGTGCCAGCAGCGTAGATCAAGGGACTAGCGGCTACGAGCAGTACTTC. It specifies CASSVDQGTSGYEQYF.

Written as DNA, the CDR3 is TGTGCCAGCAGGACCGAGGACCACTCCTACGAGCAGTACTTC. This codes for CASRTEDHSYEQYF. The rearrangement uses TRBV6-1 and TRBJ2-7; D is undetermined. CDR1 and CDR2 (germline): MNHNS, SASEGT. This CDR3 has 14 residues. The V and J ends lost 6 bases and 0 bases respectively, with 12 bases between them.

The chain employs TRBV29-1 and TRBJ2-1; 8 bases line up with TRBD2. In germline, CDR1 is SQVTM, CDR2 ANQGSEA. The CDR3 sequence is 14 residues long. The V and J ends lost 6 bases and 1 base, in that order; junction bases with no gene match: 5. This chain's CDR3 is CSVQRERSYNEQFF. The CDR3 region has the DNA TGCAGCGTGCAGCGGGAGAGGTCCTACAATGAGCAGTTCTTC.

This CDR3 is CASQSRGGRSSSYEQYF. The CDR3, as DNA: TGTGCCAGCCAGTCACGGGGGGGGCGGTCGAGCTCCTACGAGCAGTACTTC. The chain couples TRBV19 to TRBJ2-7; 8 bases align to TRBD2. The V segment lost 9 bases and the J segment 0 bases; nucleotides outside the gene matches: 16. Looked up from germline, CDR1 is LNHDA and CDR2 is SQIVND (reference sequence). There are 17 residues in the CDR3.

The gene calls are TRBV19 and TRBJ2-7; 8 bases map to TRBD2. From germline, CDR1 is LNHDA and CDR2 SQIVND (reference sequence). There are 14 residues in the CDR3. The J segment lost 4 bases and the V segment lost 4 bases, leaving 6 bases of the junction unmatched. The DNA of the CDR3 is TGTGCCAGTAGTAGCGCGGGAGGAGGGTACGAGCAGTACTTC. Its protein is CASSSAGGGYEQYF.

V is TRBV6-1 and J is TRBJ1-4; D remains ambiguous. This CDR3 comprises 14 residues. CDR1 MNHNS and CDR2 SASEGT come from the germline V gene. Trimming took 9 bases from V and 0 from J, leaving 11 bases between them. The CDR3 DNA reads TGTGCCAGTAAAATAGAACCAACTAATGAAAAACTGTTTTTT. This codes for CASKIEPTNEKLFF.

The V and J genes are TRBV9 and TRBJ2-1, with 12 bases lining up with TRBD2. Germline V gives CDR1 SGDLS, CDR2 YYNGEE. V shed 0 bases and J 4 bases; nucleotides not matched to a gene: 5. This CDR3 contains 17 residues. The CDR3 DNA reads TGTGCCAGCAGCGTAGGACTAGCGGGAGCACAGTACAATGAGCAGTTCTTC. Translating it yields CASSVGLAGAQYNEQFF.

The chain employs TRBV2 and TRBJ2-1; 8 nucleotides match TRBD2. V lost 2 bases, J lost 4 bases, and 4 bases stayed unmatched. CDR1 is SNHLY and CDR2 is FYNNEI in the germline V gene. The CDR3 covers 15 residues. CDR3 DNA: TGTGCCAGCAGTGAACTAGCGGGCCTATACAATGAGCAGTTCTTC. This translates into CASSELAGLYNEQFF.

The chain carries TRBV7-6 and TRBJ2-6; D is uncertain. Germline-derived CDR1 and CDR2 are SGHVS and FNYEAQ. Trimming pared 1 base from V and 2 bases from J, leaving 6 bases between. This CDR3 has 15 amino acids. CDR3 nucleotides: TGTGCCAGCAGCTTAGTAGTAACTGGGGCCAACGTCCTGACTTTC. Its protein is CASSLVVTGANVLTF. Complete variable domain (other parts from reference TRBV7-6 and TRBJ2-6): GAGVSQSPRYKVTKRGQDVALRCDPISGHVSLYWYRQALGQGPEFLTYFNYEAQQDKSGLPNDRFSAERPEGSISTLTIQRTEQRDSAMYRCASSLVVTGANVLTFGAGSRLTVL.

CDR3 bases: TGTGCCAGCAGCTTACGACTAGCGGGGGGCACAGATACGCAGTATTTT. Translating it yields CASSLRLAGGTDTQYF. The chain links TRBV13 to TRBJ2-3; 12 nucleotides agree with TRBD2. Unmatched junction bases numbered 1, after V lost 2 bases and J lost 1 base. The CDR3 covers 16 residues. The germline V gene has CDR1 PRHDT and CDR2 FYEKMQ (reference sequence).

V usage is TRBV15 and J usage is TRBJ1-4, with D unresolved. CDR1 is LNHNV, CDR2 YYDKDF, per germline (reference sequence). This CDR3 comprises 12 residues. V was pared by 5 bases and J by 2 bases, with 3 bases between. In DNA, the CDR3 is TGTGCCACCAGCCCTACTAATGAAAAACTGTTTTTT. This gives the protein CATSPTNEKLFF.

Of note for this clone: An end of the junction differs from the germline gene, which may be a read error. The chain has TRBV6-5 and TRBJ1-2; 7 positions match TRBD1. CDR1 and CDR2 (germline): MNHEY, SVGAGI. The CDR3 spans 13 residues. The CDR3 loop reads CASSYYSNTGQVF. The CDR3 DNA sequence: TGTGCCAGCAGTTACTACTCTAACACCGGACAGGTCTTC.

The chain joins TRBV5-1 to TRBJ2-4; D may be TRBD2 (6 bases). The ends were cut back, 4 bases at V and 7 bases at J, with 18 bases in the middle. Germline V gene data show CDR1 as SGHRS and CDR2 as YFSETQ. This CDR3 comprises 15 residues. The CDR3 nucleotides are TGCGCCAGCAGCACCGGCTCGTCGGGGAGGAACATTCAGTACTTC. Protein product: CASSTGSSGRNIQYF.

This chain connects TRBV7-3 to TRBJ2-2; TRBD2 matches 9 bases. Germline V CDR1 and CDR2: SGHTA, FQGTGA. This CDR3 region has 15 residues. Unmatched junction bases numbered 2, after V lost 4 bases and J lost 2 bases. CDR3 DNA sequence: TGTGCCAGCAGCTCGACTAGCGGCAACACCGGGGAGCTGTTTTTT. It is translated as CASSSTSGNTGELFF.

This chain joins TRBV19 and TRBJ2-2; TRBD1 agrees at 8 bases. After removal of 10 bases from V and 7 bases from J, the junction contained 14 bases not matched to a gene. This CDR3 region has 15 residues. Germline V gene lookup returns CDR1 LNHDA and CDR2 SQIVND (reference sequence). The CDR3 DNA reads TGTGCCACGACCCTCAGGACAGGGATCCGCGGGGAGCTGTTTTTT. Its translation: CATTLRTGIRGELFF.

This clone was observed many times. The chain couples TRBV4-2 to TRBJ1-3; 7 nucleotides line up with TRBD1. Per germline, CDR1 LGHNA and CDR2 YNFKEQ. V shed 2 bases, J shed 0 bases, and the junction held 4 bases outside the gene matches. This CDR3 contains 16 residues. This chain's CDR3 is CASSQQTGNSGNTIYF. In nucleotides, the CDR3 is TGTGCCAGCAGCCAACAGACAGGGAACTCTGGAAACACCATATATTTT.

V gene TRBV19 combines with J gene TRBJ1-1, with D uncertain. This CDR3 is built from 14 residues. Germline CDR1 LNHDA, CDR2 SQIVND (reference sequence). Trimming stripped 5 bases from V and 1 base from J, with 11 bases between. CDR3 loop: CASSGSTTNTEAFF. The CDR3 DNA follows: TGTGCCAGTAGTGGATCCACGACGAACACTGAAGCTTTCTTT.

J is TRBJ1-1 and V is TRBV2; TRBD1 is a possible D gene (5 bases). Per the germline V gene, CDR1 is SNHLY and CDR2 is FYNNEI. V lost 4 bases and J lost 7, with 16 bases in between. The CDR3 totals 14 residues. CDR3 coding DNA: TGTGCCAGCAGTGTGGGGACGGCGGGAGGTGAAGCTTTCTTT. Its translation is CASSVGTAGGEAFF.

By share, this clone ranks as medium-sized. J is TRBJ2-7 and V is TRBV7-2; D is possibly TRBD1 or TRBD2 (6 bases each). Germline V CDR1 and CDR2: SGHTA, FQGNSA. V lost 6 bases to trimming and J lost 5 bases, with 14 bases between them. The CDR3 runs 13 residues. CDR3 sequence (DNA): TGTGCCAGCAGTTGGAGGGGGTTGGACGAGCAGTACTTC. Its protein is CASSWRGLDEQYF.

This clone occurred once. This chain joins TRBV5-4 and TRBJ2-1; no clear D gene. Germline V lookup: CDR1 SGHNT, CDR2 YYREEE (reference sequence). Trimming took 0 bases from V and 5 from J, leaving 9 bases between them. CDR3 size: 14 residues. CDR3 nucleotides: TGTGCCAGCAGCTTGGAAGCACTAAACAATGAGCAGTTCTTC. Translated, it gives CASSLEALNNEQFF.